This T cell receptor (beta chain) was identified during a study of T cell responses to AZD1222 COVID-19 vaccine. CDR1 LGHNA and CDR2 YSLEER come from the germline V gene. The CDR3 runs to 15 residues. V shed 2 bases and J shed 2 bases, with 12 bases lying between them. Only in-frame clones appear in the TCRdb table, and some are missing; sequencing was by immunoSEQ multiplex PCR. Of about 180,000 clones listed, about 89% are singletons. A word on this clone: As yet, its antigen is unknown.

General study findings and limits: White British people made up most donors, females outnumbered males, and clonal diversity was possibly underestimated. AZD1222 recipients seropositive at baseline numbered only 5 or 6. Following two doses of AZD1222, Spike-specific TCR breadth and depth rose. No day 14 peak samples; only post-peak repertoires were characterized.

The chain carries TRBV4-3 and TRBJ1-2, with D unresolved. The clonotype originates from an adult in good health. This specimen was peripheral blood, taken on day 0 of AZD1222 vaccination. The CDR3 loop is CASSQSVTPNYGYTF. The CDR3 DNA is TGCGCCAGCAGCCAATCTGTGACTCCGAACTATGGCTACACCTTC.